This T cell receptor beta chain derives from a study of cytomegalovirus exposure and HLA in healthy donors. Worth noting for this clone: Its antigen is unidentified.

This table comes from immunoSEQ multiplex PCR, and its TCRdb copy is limited to in-frame clones, with some not included. The data show 110,000 or so clones, approximately 95% seen once. The V end lost 5 bases, the J end lost 2 bases, and 13 bases lay between the germline ends. This CDR3 is built from 14 residues. Germline V gene lookup returns CDR1 MDHEN and CDR2 SYDVKM. Broader study findings: The study flagged some 170 TCR beta chains as cytomegalovirus-associated.

The source material was PBMCs. This chain uses TRBV28 with TRBJ2-7; possibly TRBD1 for D (6 bases). The receptor was derived from a woman aged 18-29 years in good health and CMV-seronegative. CDR3 coding DNA: TGTGCCAGCAGTGCAGGGGTTTTCCCCTACGAGCAGTACTTC. This encodes CASSAGVFPYEQYF.